The rows below give T cell receptor beta chains drawn from one sample of a study of T cells in Graves' hyperthyroidism and ophthalmopathy. TCRdb analysed the multiplex PCR reads with MiXCR anew, one entry per CDR3 protein. The sample yields fewer than 450,000 distinct CDR3 sequences, roughly a sixth seen once. Sequencing input: blood. These receptor sequences come from a woman aged 25 to 45 with Graves' hyperthyroidism that later progressed to Graves' ophthalmopathy. CDR3s include the opening cysteine and the closing phenylalanine or tryptophan. D genes are given only for firm matches. Expanded clones get a size class; other rows say once, few or many, or leave the size out.

CDR3,DNA,D,V,J,size
CASSENRAYEQYF,TGTGCCAGCAGTGAAAACAGGGCCTACGAGCAGTACTTC,-,TRBV6-1,TRBJ2-7,-
CASSLVQRLGNEQFF,TGCGCCAGCAGCTTGGTGCAGAGATTGGGCAATGAGCAGTTCTTC,-,TRBV5-1,TRBJ2-1,many
CASKMTGALYF,TGTGCCAGCAAGATGACCGGGGCGTTATACTTC,-,TRBV6-1,TRBJ2-5,few
CASSPYYTGTGDYNEQFF,TGTGCCAGCAGTCCATATTACACCGGGACAGGAGATTACAATGAGCAGTTCTTC,TRBD1,TRBV12-3/TRBV12-4,TRBJ2-1,few
CASSQRGRTGDEQFF,TGCGCCAGCAGCCAAAGGGGTCGTACGGGGGATGAGCAGTTCTTC,-,TRBV4-1,TRBJ2-1,-
CANPPPGHNNEQFF,TGTGCCAACCCACCCCCAGGACACAACAATGAGCAGTTCTTC,-,TRBV7-9,TRBJ2-1,many
CASSVNGRDRAYEQYF,TGTGCCAGCAGCGTAAACGGTCGGGATCGGGCCTACGAGCAGTACTTC,-,TRBV9,TRBJ2-7,many
CASSLETGYTDTQYF,TGTGCCAGCAGCTTGGAGACGGGGTACACAGATACGCAGTATTTT,-,TRBV5-6,TRBJ2-3,many
CATSRANRPLHF,TGTGCCACCAGCAGGGCAAACAGACCCCTCCACTTT,-,TRBV15,TRBJ1-6,-
CAISEPGPGNEQFF,TGTGCCATCAGTGAGCCGGGCCCCGGCAATGAGCAGTTCTTC,-,TRBV10-3,TRBJ2-1,few
CASSLDAGAPLSTDTQYF,TGTGCCAGCAGCTTAGACGCGGGGGCCCCCCTTAGCACAGATACGCAGTATTTT,-,TRBV11-2,TRBJ2-3,many
CASSAAGTGGWQTEAFF,TGTGCCAGCAGCGCGGCGGGGACAGGGGGCTGGCAAACTGAAGCTTTCTTT,TRBD1,TRBV5-5,TRBJ1-1,many
CASRLGVSYEQYF,TGTGCCAGCAGACTAGGGGTATCCTACGAGCAGTACTTC,-,TRBV27,TRBJ2-7,many
CASSLRGRRSSYNSPLHF,TGTGCCAGCAGCCTCAGGGGCAGGAGGAGCTCCTATAATTCACCCCTCCACTTT,-,TRBV7-3,TRBJ1-6,-
CASSSETRSYNEQFF,TGTGCCAGCAGTTCCGAGACTAGATCCTACAATGAGCAGTTCTTC,-,TRBV6-2/TRBV6-3,TRBJ2-1,many